This T cell receptor (beta chain) was recovered during a study of cytomegalovirus exposure and HLA in healthy donors. The overall study: Of all 400 or so donors who were genotyped, roughly 81% belonged to the Caucasian-associated ancestry cluster.

This CDR3 has 15 amino acids. Germline values: CDR1 MDHEN, CDR2 SYDVKM. V dropped 3 bases and J dropped 7; count of bases not matched to a gene: 5. The PCR contained 60 Vbeta and 13 Jbeta primers. Per the authors' pipeline: Later work found around 80 million unique TCR beta chains, with 9 million to 13 million shared. Clones were sequenced by immunoSEQ multiplex PCR, and TCRdb holds only the in-frame ones, with some missing. The V and J calls and the clone size are those of that table, but D and trimming were determined from the DNA. The data show around 70,000 clones, and the top ten clones hold approximately 1.8%.

This clonotype originated in a woman under 40 in good health and CMV-seronegative. Material: PBMCs. V and J are TRBV28 and TRBJ2-7, with TRBD2 matching over 14 bases. The CDR3 loop is CASSFGRTSGREQYF. In DNA form, the CDR3 reads TGTGCCAGCAGTTTCGGGAGGACTAGCGGGAGGGAGCAGTACTTC.